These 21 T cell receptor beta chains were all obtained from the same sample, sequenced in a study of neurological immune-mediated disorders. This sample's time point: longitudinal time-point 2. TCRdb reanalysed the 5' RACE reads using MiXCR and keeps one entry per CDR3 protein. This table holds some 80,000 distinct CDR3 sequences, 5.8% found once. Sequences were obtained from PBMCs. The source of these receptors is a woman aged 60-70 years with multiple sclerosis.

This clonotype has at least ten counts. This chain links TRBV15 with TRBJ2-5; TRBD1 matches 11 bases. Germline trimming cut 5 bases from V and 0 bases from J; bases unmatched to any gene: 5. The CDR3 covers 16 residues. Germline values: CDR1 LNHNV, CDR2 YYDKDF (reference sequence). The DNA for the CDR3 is TGTGCCACCAGCTCCCGGGACAGGGGGTACCAAGAGACCCAGTACTTC. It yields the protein CATSSRDRGYQETQYF.

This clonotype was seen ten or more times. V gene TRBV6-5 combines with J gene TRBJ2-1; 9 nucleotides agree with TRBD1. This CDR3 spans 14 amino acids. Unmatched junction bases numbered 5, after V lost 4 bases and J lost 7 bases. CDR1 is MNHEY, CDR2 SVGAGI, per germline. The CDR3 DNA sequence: TGTGCCAGCAGTTCCGGGACAGGGAAGAATGAGCAGTTCTTC. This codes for CASSSGTGKNEQFF.

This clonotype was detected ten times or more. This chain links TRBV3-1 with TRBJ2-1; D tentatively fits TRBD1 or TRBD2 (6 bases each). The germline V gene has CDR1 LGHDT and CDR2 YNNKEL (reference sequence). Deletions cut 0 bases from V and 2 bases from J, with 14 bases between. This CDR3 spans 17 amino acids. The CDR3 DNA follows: TGTGCCAGCAGCCAAGAGGAGGGGGTAGGAGCCTACAATGAGCAGTTCTTC. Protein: CASSQEEGVGAYNEQFF.

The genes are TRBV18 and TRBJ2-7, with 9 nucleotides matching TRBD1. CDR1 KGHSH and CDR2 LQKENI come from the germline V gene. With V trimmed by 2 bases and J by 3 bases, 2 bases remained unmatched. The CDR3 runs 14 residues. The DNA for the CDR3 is TGTGCCAGCTCACCAGGGACAGGGATCTACGAGCAGTACTTC. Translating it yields CASSPGTGIYEQYF.

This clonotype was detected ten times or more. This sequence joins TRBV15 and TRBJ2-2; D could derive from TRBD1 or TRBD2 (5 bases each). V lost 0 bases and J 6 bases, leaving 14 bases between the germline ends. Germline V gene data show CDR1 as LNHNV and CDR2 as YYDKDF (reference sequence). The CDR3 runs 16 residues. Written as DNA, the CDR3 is TGTGCCACCAGCAGAGAGTTGGTCAGAGGGGCCGGGGAGCTGTTTTTT. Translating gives CATSRELVRGAGELFF.

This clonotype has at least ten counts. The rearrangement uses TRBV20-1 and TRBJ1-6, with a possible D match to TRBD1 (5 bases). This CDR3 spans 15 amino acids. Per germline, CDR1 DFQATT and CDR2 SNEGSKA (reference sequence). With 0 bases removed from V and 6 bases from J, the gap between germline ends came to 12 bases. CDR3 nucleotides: TGCAGTGCTAGAGATCACGAGGGGTTTAATTCACCCCTCCACTTT. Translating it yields CSARDHEGFNSPLHF.

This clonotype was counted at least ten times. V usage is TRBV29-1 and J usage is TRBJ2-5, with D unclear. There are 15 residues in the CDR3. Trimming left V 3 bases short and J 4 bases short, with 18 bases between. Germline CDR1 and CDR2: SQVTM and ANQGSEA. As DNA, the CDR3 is TGCAGCGTTGACGGGCAGCCAACTCCCCGAGAGACCCAGTACTTC. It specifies CSVDGQPTPRETQYF.

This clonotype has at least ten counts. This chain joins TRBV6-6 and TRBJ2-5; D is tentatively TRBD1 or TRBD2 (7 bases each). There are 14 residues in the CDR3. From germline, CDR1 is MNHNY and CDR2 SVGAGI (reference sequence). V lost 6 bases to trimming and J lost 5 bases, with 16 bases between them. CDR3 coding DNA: TGTGCCAGCAGGCGTCGACAGGGAGGGGAGACCCAGTACTTC. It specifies CASRRRQGGETQYF.

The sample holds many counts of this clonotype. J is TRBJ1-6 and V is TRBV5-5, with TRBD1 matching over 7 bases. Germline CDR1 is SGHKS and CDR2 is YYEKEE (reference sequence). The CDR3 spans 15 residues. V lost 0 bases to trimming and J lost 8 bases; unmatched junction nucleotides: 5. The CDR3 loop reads CASSLDRGPDSPLHF. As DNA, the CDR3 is TGTGCCAGCAGCTTGGACAGGGGTCCCGATTCACCCCTCCACTTT.

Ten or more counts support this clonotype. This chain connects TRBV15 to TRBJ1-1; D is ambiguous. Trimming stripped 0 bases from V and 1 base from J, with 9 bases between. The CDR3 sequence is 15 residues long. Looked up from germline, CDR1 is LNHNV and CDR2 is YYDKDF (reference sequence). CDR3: CATSRDWAGNTEAFF. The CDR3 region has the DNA TGTGCCACCAGCAGAGATTGGGCAGGGAACACTGAAGCTTTCTTT.

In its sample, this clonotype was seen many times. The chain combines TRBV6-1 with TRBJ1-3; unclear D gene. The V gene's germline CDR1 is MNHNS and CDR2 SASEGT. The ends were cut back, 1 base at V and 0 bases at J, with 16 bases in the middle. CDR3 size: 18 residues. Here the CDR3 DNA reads TGTGCCAGCAGTGAAGAGGCCAATCCGTGGTTCTCTGGAAACACCATATATTTT. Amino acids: CASSEEANPWFSGNTIYF.

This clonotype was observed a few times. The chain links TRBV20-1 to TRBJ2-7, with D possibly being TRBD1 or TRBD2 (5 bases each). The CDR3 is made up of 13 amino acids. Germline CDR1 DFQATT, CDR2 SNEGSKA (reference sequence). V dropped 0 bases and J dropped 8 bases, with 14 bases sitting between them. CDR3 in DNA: TGCAGTGCTAGAGATGGGTCCTGGGGGAAGCAGTACTTC. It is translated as CSARDGSWGKQYF.

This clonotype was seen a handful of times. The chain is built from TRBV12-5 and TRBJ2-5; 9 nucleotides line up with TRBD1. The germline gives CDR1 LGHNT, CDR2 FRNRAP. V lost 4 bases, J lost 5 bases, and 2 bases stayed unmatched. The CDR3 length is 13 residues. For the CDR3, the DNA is TGTGCTAGTGGTTGGGGACAGGGTGAGACCCAGTACTTC. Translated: CASGWGQGETQYF.

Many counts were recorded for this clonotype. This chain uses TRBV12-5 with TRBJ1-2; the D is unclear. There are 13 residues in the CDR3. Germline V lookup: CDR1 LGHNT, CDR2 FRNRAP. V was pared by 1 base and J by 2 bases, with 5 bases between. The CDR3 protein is CASGLGVNYGYTF. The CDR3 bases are TGTGCTAGTGGTTTGGGGGTAAACTATGGCTACACCTTC.

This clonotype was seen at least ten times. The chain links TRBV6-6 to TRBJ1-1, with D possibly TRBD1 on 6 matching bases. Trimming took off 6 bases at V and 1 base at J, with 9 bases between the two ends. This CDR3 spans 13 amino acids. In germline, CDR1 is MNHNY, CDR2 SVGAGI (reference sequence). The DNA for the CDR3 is TGTGCCAGCAGACCGACAGGGAACACTGAAGCTTTCTTT. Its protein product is CASRPTGNTEAFF.

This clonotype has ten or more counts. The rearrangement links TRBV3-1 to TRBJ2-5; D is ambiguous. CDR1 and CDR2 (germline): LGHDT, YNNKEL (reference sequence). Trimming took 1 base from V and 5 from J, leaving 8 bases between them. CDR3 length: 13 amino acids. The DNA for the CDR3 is TGTGCCAGCAGCCAAGGCGGACCGGAGACCCAGTACTTC. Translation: CASSQGGPETQYF.

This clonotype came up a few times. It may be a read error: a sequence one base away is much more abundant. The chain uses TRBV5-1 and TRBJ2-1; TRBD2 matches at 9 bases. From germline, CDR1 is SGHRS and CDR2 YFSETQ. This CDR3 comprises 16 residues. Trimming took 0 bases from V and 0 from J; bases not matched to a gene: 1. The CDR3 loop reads CASSLGGGASYNEQFF. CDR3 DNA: TGCGCCAGCAGCTTGGGCGGGGGGGCCTCCTACAATGAGCAGTTCTTC.

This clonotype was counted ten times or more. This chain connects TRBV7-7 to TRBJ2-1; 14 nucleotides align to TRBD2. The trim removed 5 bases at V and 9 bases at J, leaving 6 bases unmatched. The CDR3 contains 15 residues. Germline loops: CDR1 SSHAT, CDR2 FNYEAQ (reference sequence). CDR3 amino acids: CASSGGLAGGGEQFF. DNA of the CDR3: TGTGCCAGCAGCGGTGGACTAGCGGGGGGTGGTGAGCAGTTCTTC.

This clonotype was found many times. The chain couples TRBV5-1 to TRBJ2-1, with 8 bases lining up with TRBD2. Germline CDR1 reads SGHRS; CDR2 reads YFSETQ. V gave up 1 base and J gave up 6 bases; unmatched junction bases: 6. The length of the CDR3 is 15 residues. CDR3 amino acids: CASSLTAGGSNEQFF. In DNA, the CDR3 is TGCGCCAGCAGCTTGACGGCGGGGGGTAGCAATGAGCAGTTCTTC.

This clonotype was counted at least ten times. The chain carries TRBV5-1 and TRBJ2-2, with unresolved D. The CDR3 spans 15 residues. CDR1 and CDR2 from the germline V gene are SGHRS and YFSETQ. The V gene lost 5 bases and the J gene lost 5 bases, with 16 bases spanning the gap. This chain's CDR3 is CASSQFRVSTGELFF. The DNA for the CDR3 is TGCGCCAGCAGTCAATTCCGGGTTTCAACCGGGGAGCTGTTTTTT.

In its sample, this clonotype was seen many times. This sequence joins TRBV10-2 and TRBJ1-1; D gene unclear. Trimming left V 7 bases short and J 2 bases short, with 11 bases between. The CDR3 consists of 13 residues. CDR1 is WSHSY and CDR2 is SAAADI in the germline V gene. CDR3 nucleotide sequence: TGCGCCAGCAACGGGCAGGCCAACACTGAAGCTTTCTTT. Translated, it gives CASNGQANTEAFF.